This record covers a single T cell receptor beta chain. The sample comes from a study of blood T cell repertoires in COVID-19. This CDR3 is built from 14 residues. With 7 bases clipped from V and 2 bases from J, the junction kept 6 bases outside the gene matches. Germline V gene lookup returns CDR1 ENHRY and CDR2 SYGVKD. TCRdb keeps only in-frame clones here, not all; method: immunoSEQ multiplex PCR. The sample yields roughly 120,000 clones, about 79% seen once. Input material: peripheral blood. The chain is built from TRBV10-3 and TRBJ2-7, with TRBD1 identical over 9 bases. The receptor was derived from a man in his sixties or seventies with acute or convalescent COVID-19. The CDR3 DNA follows: TGTGCCATCACCCCAGGGACAGGGACCTACGAGCAGTACTTC. It codes for CAITPGTGTYEQYF.